Following are 25 T cell receptor beta chains from one sample sequenced in a study of identical twins' blood T cells. TCRdb fed the 5' RACE reads into MiXCR, producing one record per CDR3 protein. This sample carries about 370,000 distinct CDR3 sequences, 25% to 35% of them seen once, and the ten largest clones take around 5.6%. Specimen: PBMCs. Source of these receptors: a woman aged 18 to 55 in good health.

The rearrangement uses TRBV19 and TRBJ2-7, with TRBD1 matching 7 bases. From germline, CDR1 is LNHDA and CDR2 SQIVND (reference sequence). This CDR3 spans 14 amino acids. Unmatched junction bases numbered 7, after V lost 2 bases and J lost 6 bases. CDR3 in DNA: TGTGCCAGTAGTATAACAGGGGAAGGAAGCGAGCAGTACTTC. Its protein is CASSITGEGSEQYF.

V is TRBV7-9 and J is TRBJ2-7; 7 bases map to TRBD2. The CDR3 spans 15 residues. Trimming took 3 bases from V and 0 from J; bases not matched to a gene: 5. CDR1 is SEHNR and CDR2 is FQNEAQ in the germline V gene (reference sequence). CDR3 nucleotide sequence: TGTGCCAGCAGCTTGGAGCGGGGCTTCTCCTACGAGCAGTACTTC. Encoded protein: CASSLERGFSYEQYF.

Only a few counts were recorded for this clonotype. The V and J genes are TRBV24-1 and TRBJ2-5; no firm D call. V lost 3 bases and J 2 bases, leaving 18 bases between the germline ends. Looked up from germline, CDR1 is KGHDR and CDR2 is SFDVKD. There are 17 residues in the CDR3. CDR3 nucleotides: TGTGCCACCAGTGATAACGGCATTCGAGGAGCTCAAGAGACCCAGTACTTC. Its protein product is CATSDNGIRGAQETQYF.

The CDR3 nucleotides read TGTGCCAGCATAACAGTCGGGGGGCGAGGTGAAAAACTGTTTTTT. Translating gives CASITVGGRGEKLFF. The chain is built from TRBV6-1 and TRBJ1-4; D might be TRBD1 (6 bases). This CDR3 region has 15 residues. The V gene lost 7 bases and the J gene lost 7 bases, with 19 bases spanning the gap. Germline loops: CDR1 MNHNS, CDR2 SASEGT.

V usage is TRBV12-3 or TRBV12-4 and J usage is TRBJ1-1, with unresolved D. The germline V and J ends were trimmed by 7 bases and 1 base, with 16 bases remaining between them. This CDR3 has 15 residues. CDR3 sequence (DNA): TGTGCCAGCACCATCAGGAATGCGGGGAACACTGAAGCTTTCTTT. It encodes CASTIRNAGNTEAFF.

On this clonotype itself: A much bigger clone sits one base away, suggesting this may be a read error. The CDR3 does not close with the conserved phenylalanine or tryptophan, likely indicating a read error. The chain uses TRBV9 and TRBJ1-6, with a tentative D call TRBD1 (6 bases). The CDR3 totals 16 residues. The V end lost 4 bases, the J end lost 0 bases, and 11 bases lay between the germline ends. Germline V gives CDR1 SGDLS, CDR2 YYNGEE. The CDR3 region has the DNA TGTGCCAGCAGCTTCCAGACAGGCTCCTATAATTCACCCCTCCACCTT. Its protein is CASSFQTGSYNSPLHL.

Concerning this clonotype itself: Its ends do not fully match the called genes, so a read error is possible. The chain is built from TRBV20-1 and TRBJ2-2; perhaps TRBD2 as D (5 bases). From germline, CDR1 is DFQATT and CDR2 SNEGSKA (reference sequence). This CDR3 region has 12 residues. CDR3 bases: TGCAGTACTAGGCATGAAACCGGGGAGCTGTTTTTT. Protein: CSTRHETGELFF.

This chain connects TRBV2 to TRBJ2-1; TRBD1 matches at 7 bases. This CDR3 spans 15 amino acids. Losses at the gene ends were 11 bases for V and 9 bases for J; bases not matched to a gene: 19. From germline, CDR1 is SNHLY and CDR2 FYNNEI. The CDR3 loop is CAGKPGGSRVGEQFF. The CDR3 DNA is TGTGCCGGAAAACCAGGGGGTAGTCGGGTGGGTGAGCAGTTCTTC.

This clonotype has a handful of counts. The rearrangement links TRBV19 to TRBJ1-1; D unresolved. Trimming removed 4 bases at V and 1 base at J, with 7 bases between. This CDR3 contains 13 residues. Looked up from germline, CDR1 is LNHDA and CDR2 is SQIVND (reference sequence). The CDR3 reads CASSNRGNTEAFF. The DNA for the CDR3 is TGTGCCAGTAGTAACAGAGGGAACACTGAAGCTTTCTTT.

The J gene is TRBJ1-2, the V gene TRBV12-3 or TRBV12-4, with D possibly matching TRBD1 (6 bases). This CDR3 has 14 amino acids. V was pared by 5 bases and J by 6 bases, with 16 bases between. The CDR3 DNA reads TGTGCCAGCAGTCCAGGACAGTTAACAGATGGCTACACCTTC. Protein product: CASSPGQLTDGYTF.

V and J are TRBV4-1 and TRBJ2-3; 8 bases fit TRBD1. Trimming at V came to 4 bases and at J to 3 bases, leaving 15 bases not matched to a gene. In germline, CDR1 is MGHRA, CDR2 YSYEKL. The CDR3 runs to 18 residues. DNA for the CDR3: TGCGCCAGCAGCCGGACCGATCTTCGACAGGGGAGGACAGATACGCAGTATTTT. Amino acids: CASSRTDLRQGRTDTQYF.

This chain uses TRBV7-9 with TRBJ2-1; D remains unclear. The CDR3 is 17 amino acids. Trimming took off 1 base at V and 0 bases at J, with 13 bases between the two ends. Germline lookup yields CDR1 SEHNR and CDR2 FQNEAQ (reference sequence). The CDR3 region has the DNA TGTGCCAGCAGCTTAGTCCCCCGGATTAGCTCCTACAATGAGCAGTTCTTC. As protein: CASSLVPRISSYNEQFF. Looking up the rest from reference TRBV7-9 and TRBJ2-1 gives the full variable domain: DTGVSQNPRHKITKRGQNVTFRCDPISEHNRLYWYRQTLGQGPEFLTYFQNEAQLEKSRLLSDRFSAERPKGSFSTLEIQRTEQGDSAMYLCASSLVPRISSYNEQFFGPGTRLTVL.

This clonotype occurred a few times. This sequence joins TRBV7-9 and TRBJ1-1; TRBD1 might be the D (5 bases). V was trimmed by 5 bases and J by 2 bases, leaving 18 bases between them. The CDR3 loop spans 16 amino acids. Per germline, CDR1 SEHNR and CDR2 FQNEAQ (reference sequence). The DNA of the CDR3 is TGTGCCAGCAGCGTCGACTCCGGGAGGGGAAACACTGAAGCTTTCTTT. It yields the protein CASSVDSGRGNTEAFF.

This chain connects TRBV13 to TRBJ2-1, with TRBD1 as a possible D gene (6 bases). V gave up 0 bases and J gave up 9 bases, with 12 bases separating them. The CDR3 runs 14 residues. The germline gives CDR1 PRHDT, CDR2 FYEKMQ (reference sequence). The CDR3 protein is CASSLGLTGIEQFF. Here the CDR3 DNA reads TGTGCCAGCAGCTTAGGTTTAACAGGGATTGAGCAGTTCTTC.

In this sample, this clonotype turned up many times. The chain combines TRBV7-9 with TRBJ1-2, with unresolved D. The CDR3 contains 13 residues. The germline V gene has CDR1 SEHNR and CDR2 FQNEAQ (reference sequence). V lost 1 base, J lost 7 bases, and 10 bases lay in between. The CDR3 sequence: CASSLEVRRGYTF. CDR3 in DNA: TGTGCCAGCAGCTTAGAAGTTCGACGTGGCTACACCTTC.

The V gene is TRBV20-1, the J gene TRBJ2-3; a weak D match, TRBD2 (7 bases). V was pared by 7 bases and J by 4 bases, with 15 bases between. Germline V gene lookup returns CDR1 DFQATT and CDR2 SNEGSKA (reference sequence). The CDR3 spans 13 residues. CDR3 loop: CSVRGGQADTQYF. CDR3 DNA sequence: TGCAGTGTTAGGGGGGGCCAGGCAGATACGCAGTATTTT.

There are a few counts of this clonotype. The rearrangement links TRBV3-1 to TRBJ2-2; no clear D gene. CDR1 LGHDT and CDR2 YNNKEL come from the germline V gene (reference sequence). V lost 8 bases and J lost 6, with 10 bases in between. The CDR3 is made up of 12 amino acids. CDR3 sequence: CASRNGAGELFF. CDR3 DNA sequence: TGTGCCAGCCGGAATGGGGCCGGGGAGCTGTTTTTT.

This rearrangement joins TRBV20-1 to TRBJ2-1; D possibly matches TRBD1 or TRBD2 (6 bases each). Germline-derived CDR1 and CDR2 are DFQATT and SNEGSKA (reference sequence). CDR3 length: 16 residues. V was trimmed by 6 bases and J by 5 bases, leaving 23 bases between them. The CDR3: CSAPPLTRGLNNEQFF. CDR3 DNA sequence: TGCAGTGCCCCCCCCCTTACACGGGGGCTTAACAATGAGCAGTTCTTC.

This clonotype was seen a handful of times. V and J are TRBV27 and TRBJ1-5; no clear D. From germline, CDR1 is MNHEY and CDR2 SMNVEV (reference sequence). The CDR3 contains 15 residues. Trimming took 5 bases from V and 3 from J, leaving 14 bases between them. The DNA of the CDR3 is TGTGCCAGCAGTCCTGTCCGGGTCCTCAATCAGCCCCAGCATTTT. Translating it yields CASSPVRVLNQPQHF.

This clonotype has a count of ten or more. Its ends do not fully match the called genes, so a read error is possible. The chain couples TRBV4-3 to TRBJ1-1; D not certain. Germline CDR1 LGHNA, CDR2 YSLEER. CDR3 length equals 16 residues. The CDR3 DNA reads as TGCGCCAGCAGCCAAGTAACCCTTACACCGAACTCTGAAGCTTTCTTT. Protein product: CASSQVTLTPNSEAFF.

The gene calls are TRBV19 and TRBJ2-7; perhaps D is TRBD1 or TRBD2 (5 bases each). The ends were cut back, 6 bases at V and 3 bases at J, with 18 bases in the middle. Per germline, CDR1 LNHDA and CDR2 SQIVND (reference sequence). This CDR3 is built from 15 residues. CDR3: CASRTTGKHHYEQYF. Here the CDR3 DNA reads TGTGCCAGTAGGACTACAGGTAAACATCACTACGAGCAGTACTTC.

To note about this clonotype: Lacking the conserved final phenylalanine or tryptophan, this CDR3 likely reflects a read error. The rearrangement uses TRBV3-1 and TRBJ1-1; D may be TRBD1 (5 bases). CDR1 LGHDT and CDR2 YNNKEL come from the germline V gene (reference sequence). With 8 bases removed from V and 4 bases from J, the gap between germline ends came to 14 bases. The CDR3 runs to 13 residues. Here the CDR3 DNA reads TGTGCCAGCTGGAACGAGGGACGCACTGAAGCTTTCCTT. It yields the protein CASWNEGRTEAFL.

This clonotype has just a few counts. The gene calls are TRBV6-2 or TRBV6-3 and TRBJ1-2; weak D call: TRBD1 (6 bases). CDR1 is MNHEY and CDR2 is SVGEGT in the germline V gene. V was clipped by 6 bases and J by 3 bases, with 20 bases between them. CDR3 length: 16 amino acids. The CDR3 DNA reads as TGTGCCAGCAGATACGGTAGTCACAGGGCGGACTATGGCTACACCTTC. Protein product: CASRYGSHRADYGYTF.

In DNA, the CDR3 is TGTGCCAGCAGCTTAGGTCTGGGACAAGAGACCCAGTACTTC. Translated, it gives CASSLGLGQETQYF. V and J are TRBV11-3 and TRBJ2-5; D remains unclear. Germline V gene sequence: CDR1 SGHNT, CDR2 YENEEA. Trimming cost V 1 base and J 2 bases, with 8 bases left between them. The CDR3 loop spans 14 amino acids.

V and J are TRBV5-1 and TRBJ1-2; TRBD1 might be the D (5 bases). CDR1 SGHRS and CDR2 YFSETQ come from the germline V gene. CDR3 length equals 17 residues. V lost 4 bases, J lost 0 bases, and 19 bases lay in between. Here the CDR3 DNA reads TGCGCCAGCAGCAAAGACACCCCAGGGTCGTCTAACTATGGCTACACCTTC. This sequence encodes CASSKDTPGSSNYGYTF.